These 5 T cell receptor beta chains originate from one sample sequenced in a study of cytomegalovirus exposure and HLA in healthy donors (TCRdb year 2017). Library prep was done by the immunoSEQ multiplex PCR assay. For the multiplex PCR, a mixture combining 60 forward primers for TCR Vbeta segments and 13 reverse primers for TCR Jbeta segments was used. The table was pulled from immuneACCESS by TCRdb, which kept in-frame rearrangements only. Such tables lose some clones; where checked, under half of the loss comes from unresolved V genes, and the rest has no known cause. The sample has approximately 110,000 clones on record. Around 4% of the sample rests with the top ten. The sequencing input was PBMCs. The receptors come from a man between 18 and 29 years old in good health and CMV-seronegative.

The CDR3, as DNA: TGTGCCAGTAACTTCGGTCGCTTCGATACGCAGTATTTT. This sequence encodes CASNFGRFDTQYF. This chain joins TRBV19 and TRBJ2-3, with D hard to call. Germline lookup yields CDR1 LNHDA and CDR2 SQIVND (reference sequence). V was clipped by 7 bases and J by 6 bases, with 14 bases between them. The CDR3 loop spans 13 amino acids.

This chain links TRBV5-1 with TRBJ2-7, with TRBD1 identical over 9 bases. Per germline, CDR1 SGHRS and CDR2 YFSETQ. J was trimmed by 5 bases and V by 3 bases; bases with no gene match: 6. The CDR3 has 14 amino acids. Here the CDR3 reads CASSSGTGSNEQYF. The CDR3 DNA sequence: TGCGCCAGCAGCTCCGGGACAGGGAGCAACGAGCAGTACTTC.

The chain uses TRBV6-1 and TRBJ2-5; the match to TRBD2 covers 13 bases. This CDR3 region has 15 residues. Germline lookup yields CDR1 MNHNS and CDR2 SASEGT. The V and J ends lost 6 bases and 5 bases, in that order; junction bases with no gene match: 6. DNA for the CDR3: TGTGCCAGCAGCGGGGGGACTAGCGGGGTGGAGACCCAGTACTTC. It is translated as CASSGGTSGVETQYF.

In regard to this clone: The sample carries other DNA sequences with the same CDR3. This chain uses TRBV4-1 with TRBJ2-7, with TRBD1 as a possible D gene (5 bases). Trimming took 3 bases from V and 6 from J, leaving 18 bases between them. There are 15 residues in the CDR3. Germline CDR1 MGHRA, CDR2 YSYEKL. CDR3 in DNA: TGCGCCAGCAGCCAGGAACTGGGCAGGGCCATCGAGCAGTACTTC. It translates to CASSQELGRAIEQYF.

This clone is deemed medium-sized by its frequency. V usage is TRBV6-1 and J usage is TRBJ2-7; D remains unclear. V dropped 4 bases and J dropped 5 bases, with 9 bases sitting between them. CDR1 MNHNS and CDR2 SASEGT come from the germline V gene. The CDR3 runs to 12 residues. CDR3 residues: CASSVIFHEQYF. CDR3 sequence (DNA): TGTGCCAGCAGTGTTATTTTCCACGAGCAGTACTTC.